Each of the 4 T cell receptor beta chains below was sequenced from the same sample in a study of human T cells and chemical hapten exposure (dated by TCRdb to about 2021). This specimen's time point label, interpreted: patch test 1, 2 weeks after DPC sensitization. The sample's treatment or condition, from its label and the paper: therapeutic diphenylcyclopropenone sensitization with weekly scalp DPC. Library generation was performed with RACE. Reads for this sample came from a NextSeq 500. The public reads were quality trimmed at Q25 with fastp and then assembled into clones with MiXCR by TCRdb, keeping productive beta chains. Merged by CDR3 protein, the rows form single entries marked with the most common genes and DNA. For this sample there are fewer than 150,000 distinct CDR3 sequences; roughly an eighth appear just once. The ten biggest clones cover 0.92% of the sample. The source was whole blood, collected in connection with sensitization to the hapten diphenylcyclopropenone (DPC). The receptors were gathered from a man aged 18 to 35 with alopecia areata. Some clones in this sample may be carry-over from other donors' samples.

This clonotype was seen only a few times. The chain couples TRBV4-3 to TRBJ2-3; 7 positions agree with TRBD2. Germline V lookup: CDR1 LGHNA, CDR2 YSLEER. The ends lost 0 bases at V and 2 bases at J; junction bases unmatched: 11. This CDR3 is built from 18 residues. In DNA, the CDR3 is TGCGCCAGCAGCCAAGAGGAAAATGGGAGGGGAACCACAGATACGCAGTATTTT. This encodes CASSQEENGRGTTDTQYF.

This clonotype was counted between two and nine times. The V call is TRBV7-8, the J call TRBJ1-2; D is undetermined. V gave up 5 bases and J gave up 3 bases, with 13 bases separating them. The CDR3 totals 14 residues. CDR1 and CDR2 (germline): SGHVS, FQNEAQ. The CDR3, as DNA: TGTGCCAGCAGCCCCCTAGCCGGCTACTATGGCTACACCTTC. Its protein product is CASSPLAGYYGYTF.

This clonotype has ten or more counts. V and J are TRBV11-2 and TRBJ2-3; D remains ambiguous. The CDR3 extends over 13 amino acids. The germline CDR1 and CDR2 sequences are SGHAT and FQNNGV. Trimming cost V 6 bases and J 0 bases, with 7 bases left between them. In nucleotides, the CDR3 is TGTGCCAGCAGATGGGCTAGCACAGATACGCAGTATTTT. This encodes CASRWASTDTQYF.

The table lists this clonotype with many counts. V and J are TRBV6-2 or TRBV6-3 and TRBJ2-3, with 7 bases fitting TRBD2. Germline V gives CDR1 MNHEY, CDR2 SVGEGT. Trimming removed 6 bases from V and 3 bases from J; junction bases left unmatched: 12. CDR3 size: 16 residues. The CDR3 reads CASSRPLAGDTDTQYF. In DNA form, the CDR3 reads TGTGCCAGCAGCCGCCCTCTTGCGGGGGATACAGATACGCAGTATTTT.